Below, 5 T cell receptor beta chains from the same sample are listed, as sequenced in a study of PD-1 blockade in classical Hodgkin lymphoma. TCRdb's copy holds only in-frame clones and misses some; the assay was immunoSEQ multiplex PCR. This table has tens of thousands of clones, roughly 80% appearing once. After autologous stem cell transplantation all patients relapsed, and prior brentuximab vedotin exposure differed between cohorts. The sample consisted of peripheral blood mononuclear cells (PBMCs), taken at baseline. Every receptor here comes from a human donor with classical Hodgkin lymphoma.

This clone was seen more than once but under ten times. The V call is TRBV11-2, the J call TRBJ2-4; 10 nucleotides align to TRBD1. CDR1 SGHAT and CDR2 FQNNGV come from the germline V gene. The CDR3 is 17 residues long. V dropped 5 bases and J dropped 0; count of bases not matched to a gene: 7. The CDR3: CASSRRDRGLAKNIQYF. The DNA for the CDR3 is TGTGCCAGCAGCCGCCGGGACAGGGGCCTAGCCAAAAACATTCAGTACTTC.

The CDR3 loop is CASSQLAGLSEQYF. CDR3 bases: TGTGCCAGCAGCCAACTAGCGGGACTAAGCGAGCAGTACTTC. The V call is TRBV7-2, the J call TRBJ2-7; 10 nucleotides align to TRBD2. The CDR3 consists of 14 residues. Trimming removed 5 bases from V and 6 bases from J; junction bases left unmatched: 7. The V gene's germline CDR1 is SGHTA and CDR2 FQGNSA.

The count of this clone is one. The rearrangement uses TRBV13 and TRBJ2-1, with TRBD2 matching 13 bases. The CDR3 contains 15 residues. The germline gives CDR1 PRHDT, CDR2 FYEKMQ (reference sequence). The V gene end was trimmed by 6 bases and the J gene end by 7 bases; junction bases not matched to a gene: 6. This CDR3 is CASSFGLAGVNEQFF. DNA of the CDR3: TGTGCCAGCAGTTTCGGACTAGCGGGAGTTAATGAGCAGTTCTTC.

The CDR3 DNA reads TGTGCCATCAGTGAGGTGGATCCCTCATCGGGAGATACGCAGTATTTT. Its translation is CAISEVDPSSGDTQYF. The chain recombines TRBV10-3 with TRBJ2-3, with no clear D. CDR1 is ENHRY, CDR2 SYGVKD, per germline. CDR3 length: 16 amino acids. Trimming stripped 2 bases from V and 5 bases from J, with 17 bases between.

In the case of this clone: Other DNA sequences in the sample encode the same CDR3. The chain has TRBV12-2 and TRBJ2-7; the table's D call, TRBD1, was not checked against the DNA. TRBV12-2 is described as a pseudogene. The CDR3 is 16 residues long. CDR3 sequence reads: CASRLVGTGVTYEQYV. As DNA, the CDR3 is TGCGCAAGTCGCTTAGTTGGGACAGGGGTAACCTACGAGCAGTACGTC.